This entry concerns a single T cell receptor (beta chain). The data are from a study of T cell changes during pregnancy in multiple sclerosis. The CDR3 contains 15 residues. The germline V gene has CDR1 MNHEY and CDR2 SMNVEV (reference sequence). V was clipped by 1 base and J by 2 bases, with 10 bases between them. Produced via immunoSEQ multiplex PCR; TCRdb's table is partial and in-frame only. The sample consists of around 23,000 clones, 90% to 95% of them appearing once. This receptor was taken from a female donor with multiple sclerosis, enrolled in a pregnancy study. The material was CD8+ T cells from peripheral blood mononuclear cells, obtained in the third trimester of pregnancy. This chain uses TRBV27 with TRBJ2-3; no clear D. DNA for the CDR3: TGTGCCAGCAGTTTATTTGCCGGTCCCACAGATACGCAGTATTTT. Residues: CASSLFAGPTDTQYF.